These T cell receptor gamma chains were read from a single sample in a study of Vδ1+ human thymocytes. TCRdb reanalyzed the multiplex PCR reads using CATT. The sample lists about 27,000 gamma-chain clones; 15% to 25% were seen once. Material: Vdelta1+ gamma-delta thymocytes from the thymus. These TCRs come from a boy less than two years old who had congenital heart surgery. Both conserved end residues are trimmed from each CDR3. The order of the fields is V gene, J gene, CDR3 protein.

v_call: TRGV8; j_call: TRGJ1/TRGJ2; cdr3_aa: ATWDEEYKKL
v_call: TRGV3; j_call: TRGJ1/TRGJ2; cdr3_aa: ATWEVCIYKKL
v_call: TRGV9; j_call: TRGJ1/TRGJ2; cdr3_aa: ARSYYKKL
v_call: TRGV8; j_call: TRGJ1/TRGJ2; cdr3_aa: ATWVFPNKKL
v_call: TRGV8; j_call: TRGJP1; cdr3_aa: ATWDRNYTTGWFKI
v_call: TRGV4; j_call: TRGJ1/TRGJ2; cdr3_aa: ATWDQAFKKL
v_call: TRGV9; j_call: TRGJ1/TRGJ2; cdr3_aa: ALWEVPYYKKL
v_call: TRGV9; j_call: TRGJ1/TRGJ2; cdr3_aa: ALWDPCVGNYYKKL
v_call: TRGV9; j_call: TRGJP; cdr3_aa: ALWELELGKKIKV
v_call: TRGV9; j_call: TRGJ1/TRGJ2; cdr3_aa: ALWEVGKL
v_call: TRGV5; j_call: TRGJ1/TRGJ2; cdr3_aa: ATQNYYKKL
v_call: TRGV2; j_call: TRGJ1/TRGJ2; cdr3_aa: ATWDGPARKL
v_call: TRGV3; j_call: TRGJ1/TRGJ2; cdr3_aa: AAGYYKKL
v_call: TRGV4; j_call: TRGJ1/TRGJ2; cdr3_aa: ATWDVEKL
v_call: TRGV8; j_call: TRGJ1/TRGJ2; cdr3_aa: ATWDGSHYYKKL